This T cell receptor beta chain was sequenced for a study of blood T cell repertoires in COVID-19 (dated by TCRdb to 2020 to 2022). About the investigation overall: Samples from collaborators originated in the United States, Italy and Spain and spanned both the acute and convalescent phases of COVID-19. The material from the prospective study consisted of cDNA or gDNA derived from T cells, B-cell-depleted T cells, or PBMCs. Deeply sampled blood TCRbeta repertoires from subjects exposed to, actively infected with, or recovered from COVID-19 were included in the dataset. A freely available public database, intended as a resource for researchers studying the immune response to SARS-CoV-2, is where the repertoires were released. Samples came from the ongoing ImmuneRACE study (first 160 participants) plus 1,254 subjects from 6 global collaborators. Nearly every sample came with metadata listing a de-identified subject ID, COVID-19 status, age in years and sex. Where available, HLA class I and class II types were taken from metadata supplied by the sample provider and were not determined by assay-based typing. The full study reports these points: The amount of clinical and demographic metadata varied by source and participant and was provided uncurated.

Taken from the germline V gene, the CDR1 and CDR2 loops are MNHEY and SVGAGI. The CDR3 runs 11 residues from the cysteine to the phenylalanine. Solely the CDR3 DNA is kept, with 33 bases framed from the first base. Deletion took 8 bases off V and 4 bases off J, with a span of 9 bases between the germline ends. The immunoSEQ Assay, a bias-controlled multiplex PCR, was used to amplify TCRbeta CDR3 regions from genomic DNA. In the authors' own workflow: The number of nucleated cells in each sample was estimated by amplification of reference gene primers within the assay. To quantify the absolute abundance of each unique TCRbeta CDR3 rearrangement, sequence reads were collapsed and filtered. For each sample, productive Simpson clonality was calculated as the square root of Simpson's diversity index across productive rearrangements. TCRdb re-hosts the immuneACCESS table, in-frame sequences only. Its copies lack some clones; in the studies checked, an unresolved V gene accounts for under half of them, and the cause for the rest is not known. The V and J calls and the clone size are those of that table, but D and trimming were determined from the DNA. This sample has 72,000 or so clones in its table, and 75% to 90% of those were observed once. The ten largest make up 30% to 40% of the sample.

A note on this clone: The specificity of this receptor is unknown. Within one base of it there is no much larger clone, and no base qualities were kept.

Whole blood was collected in K2EDTA tubes by collaborating institutions according to the institutions' own protocols. For TCRbeta analysis, collaborator samples were shipped as frozen whole blood, as isolated PBMCs, or as DNA extracted from either sample type. The V gene is TRBV6-5 and the J gene is TRBJ2-7, with the D gene not confidently named. The sequence derives from a woman older than 75 with active or convalescent COVID-19. Sample: peripheral blood. The CDR3 sequence is CASGRGYEQYF. The DNA reads TGTGCCAGCGGGCGTGGGTACGAGCAGTACTTC.